Below are 9 T cell receptor beta chains sequenced from a single sample in a study of response to subunit inactivated influenza vaccine. From the RT-PCR reads, TCRdb called clonotypes with MiXCR, one entry per CDR3 protein. The repertoire has 860,000 or so distinct CDR3 sequences, 21% of them found once; the top ten carry 10%. Source: PBMCs from blood, taken 5 days after vaccination. Every receptor here comes from a man aged 45-65 years who received an inactivated influenza vaccine.

The chain has TRBV5-6 and TRBJ2-2; D remains ambiguous. This CDR3 spans 15 amino acids. CDR1 SGHDT and CDR2 YYEEEE come from the germline V gene. The germline V and J ends were trimmed by 4 bases and 1 base, with 11 bases remaining between them. CDR3 DNA sequence: TGTGCCAGCAGCAGAGGTGTGGGGAACACCGGGGAGCTGTTTTTT. Its translation: CASSRGVGNTGELFF.

This chain joins TRBV12-3 or TRBV12-4 and TRBJ1-2, with 9 positions matching TRBD1. This CDR3 comprises 12 residues. V dropped 7 bases and J dropped 12; count of bases not matched to a gene: 9. The CDR3 loop is CASNPDRGEHTF. The CDR3, as DNA: TGTGCCAGCAACCCGGACAGGGGAGAGCACACCTTC.

The rearrangement joins TRBV18 to TRBJ2-5; 8 bases line up with TRBD2. The V gene's germline CDR1 is KGHSH and CDR2 LQKENI. The CDR3 length is 15 residues. V lost 2 bases to trimming and J lost 2 bases; unmatched junction nucleotides: 4. CDR3 protein: CASSPGRGAQETQYF. The CDR3 coding sequence is TGTGCCAGCTCACCAGGGCGGGGGGCGCAAGAGACCCAGTACTTC.

This chain connects TRBV27 to TRBJ2-7, with 7 bases lining up with TRBD2. Germline V gene lookup returns CDR1 MNHEY and CDR2 SMNVEV (reference sequence). The CDR3 contains 16 residues. J was trimmed by 0 bases and V by 3 bases; bases with no gene match: 8. CDR3 nucleotide sequence: TGTGCCAGCAGTTTGCTGGGAGGGTCCAGCTCCTACGAGCAGTACTTC. It codes for CASSLLGGSSSYEQYF.

In its sample, this clonotype was seen many times. The genes are TRBV10-2 and TRBJ1-1; D ambiguous. Germline V lookup: CDR1 WSHSY, CDR2 SAAADI. The V end was cut by 0 bases, the J end by 0 bases, with 5 bases between. This CDR3 spans 14 amino acids. CDR3 region: CASSESRLNTEAFF. CDR3 DNA sequence: TGCGCCAGCAGTGAGTCGAGGTTGAACACTGAAGCTTTCTTT.

The chain combines TRBV5-1 with TRBJ2-3; 7 bases align to TRBD1. J gave up 2 bases and V 4 bases, and 10 bases lay outside the gene matches. The length of the CDR3 is 16 residues. Germline CDR1 is SGHRS and CDR2 is YFSETQ. CDR3 region: CASSLPTGWDTDTQYF. The CDR3 DNA reads as TGCGCCAGCAGCCTTCCGACAGGGTGGGACACAGATACGCAGTATTTT.

CDR3 sequence (DNA): TGTGCCATCGGTTTAGGGGATGAGCAGTTCTTC. This codes for CAIGLGDEQFF. J is TRBJ2-1 and V is TRBV25-1, with D perhaps TRBD1 (5 bases). The germline V gene has CDR1 MGHDK and CDR2 SYGVNS. The CDR3 is 11 amino acids. The V end lost 10 bases, the J end lost 8 bases, and 12 bases lay between the germline ends.

A few counts support this clonotype. CDR3: CASSQSPRGGISETQYF. In DNA, the CDR3 is TGTGCCAGCAGCCAGAGCCCGAGAGGGGGCATAAGCGAGACCCAGTACTTC. The J gene is TRBJ2-5, the V gene TRBV6-1, with TRBD1 matching over 7 bases. The CDR3 loop spans 17 amino acids. The junction had 18 bases not matched to a gene; V was cut back by 6 bases and J by 5 bases. Germline V gives CDR1 MNHNS, CDR2 SASEGT.

V is TRBV28 and J is TRBJ2-4; 7 nucleotides line up with TRBD2. Trimming cost V 11 bases and J 5 bases; bases outside gene matches: 9. The CDR3 runs 13 residues. CDR1 is MDHEN and CDR2 is SYDVKM in the germline V gene. CDR3 loop: CAALGGGENIQYF. CDR3 coding DNA: TGTGCCGCGTTGGGGGGGGGTGAAAACATTCAGTACTTC.